The 24 T cell receptor beta chains given below trace back to one sample, sequenced in a study of blood T cell repertoires in COVID-19. Sequencing used immunoSEQ multiplex PCR; TCRdb keeps in-frame clones, though not all of them. The sample includes over 95,000 clones, around 84% of them seen just once. Source material: peripheral blood. The source is a woman aged 55-70 years with acute or convalescent COVID-19.

About this clone: The identical CDR3 is also encoded by other nucleotide sequences in the sample. The CDR3 DNA reads as TGTGCCAGCAGCTTTGGGCAGGGAGGTTCACCCCTCCACTTT. Translated: CASSFGQGGSPLHF. This rearrangement joins TRBV7-3 to TRBJ1-6; TRBD1 is a possible D gene (5 bases). This CDR3 contains 14 residues. The V end lost 3 bases, the J end lost 9 bases, and 12 bases lay between the germline ends. Germline CDR1 and CDR2: SGHTA and FQGTGA.

The CDR3 loop reads CASSLEDRGYGYTF. The CDR3 nucleotides are TGTGCCAGCAGCTTGGAGGACAGGGGTTATGGCTACACCTTC. The V and J genes are TRBV5-4 and TRBJ1-2, with 9 bases fitting TRBD1. This CDR3 has 14 residues. CDR1 is SGHNT and CDR2 is YYREEE in the germline V gene (reference sequence). The ends lost 0 bases at V and 5 bases at J; junction bases unmatched: 2.

This chain uses TRBV27 with TRBJ1-6, with 7 bases that match TRBD1. The CDR3 is 15 residues long. CDR1 and CDR2 from the germline V gene are MNHEY and SMNVEV (reference sequence). Losses at the gene ends were 7 bases for V and 7 bases for J; bases not matched to a gene: 10. In DNA form, the CDR3 reads TGTGCCAGCACACTACAGGGGTTGGGGAATTCACCCCTCCACTTT. This translates into CASTLQGLGNSPLHF.

This chain uses TRBV7-2 with TRBJ1-5, with a tentative D call TRBD1 (5 bases). The CDR3 is 13 amino acids. The germline V and J ends were trimmed by 5 bases and 6 bases, with 11 bases remaining between them. CDR1 is SGHTA and CDR2 is FQGNSA in the germline V gene. The CDR3 sequence is CASSPRAGQPQHF. The CDR3 coding sequence is TGTGCCAGCAGCCCCAGGGCCGGTCAGCCCCAGCATTTT.

V and J are TRBV2 and TRBJ2-1; 7 positions agree with TRBD1. CDR1 is SNHLY and CDR2 is FYNNEI in the germline V gene. With 4 bases clipped from V and 8 bases from J, the junction kept 8 bases outside the gene matches. This CDR3 is 14 amino acids long. CDR3 bases: TGTGCCAGCAGTGCCCGACAGGGCTTTGATGAGCAGTTCTTC. Its translation is CASSARQGFDEQFF.

This chain links TRBV7-3 with TRBJ2-3, with 9 bases matching TRBD1. Per the germline V gene, CDR1 is SGHTA and CDR2 is FQGTGA. The CDR3 runs to 15 residues. V was clipped by 2 bases and J by 8 bases; unmatched bases: 8. The CDR3 here is CASSLGTGRRGTQYF. Written as DNA, the CDR3 is TGTGCCAGCAGCTTAGGGACAGGGCGGCGAGGTACGCAGTATTTT.

CDR3 sequence (DNA): TGTGCCAGCAGCTTCCCCCGGTCCTATGGCTACACCTTC. Protein: CASSFPRSYGYTF. The chain uses TRBV11-2 and TRBJ1-2; D gene unclear. This CDR3 is 13 amino acids long. Germline V gives CDR1 SGHAT, CDR2 FQNNGV. The germline V and J ends were trimmed by 3 bases and 4 bases, with 9 bases remaining between them. Using reference TRBV11-2 and TRBJ1-2 for the parts outside the CDR3, the full variable domain is EAGVAQSPRYKIIEKRQSVAFWCNPISGHATLYWYQQILGQGPKLLIQFQNNGVVDDSQLPKDRFSAERLKGVDSTLKIQPAKLEDSAVYLCASSFPRSYGYTFGSGTRLTVV.

The rearrangement joins TRBV6-5 to TRBJ1-6; weak D call: TRBD1 (5 bases). V was trimmed by 4 bases and J by 14 bases, leaving 15 bases between them. The CDR3 has 13 residues. CDR1 is MNHEY and CDR2 is SVGAGI in the germline V gene. The CDR3 coding sequence is TGTGCCAGCAGTTGGCAGGGCCCAGGGTCCCTCCACTTT. Translated, it gives CASSWQGPGSLHF.

The gene calls are TRBV11-3 and TRBJ2-7; 8 nucleotides match TRBD2. J was trimmed by 2 bases and V by 3 bases; bases with no gene match: 3. CDR3 length equals 14 residues. Looked up from germline, CDR1 is SGHNT and CDR2 is YENEEA. The CDR3 nucleotides read TGTGCCAGCAGCTTGAAGCGGGGGACCTACGAGCAGTACTTC. It encodes CASSLKRGTYEQYF.

The genes are TRBV2 and TRBJ1-5; the D gene is possibly TRBD1 (6 bases). This CDR3 region has 14 residues. The germline V and J ends were trimmed by 6 bases and 3 bases, with 12 bases remaining between them. Germline V gene lookup returns CDR1 SNHLY and CDR2 FYNNEI. CDR3 DNA sequence: TGTGCCAGCAGGCCCGACAGGATCAATCAGCCCCAGCATTTT. Translation gives CASRPDRINQPQHF.

The CDR3 region has the DNA TGTGCCAGTAGCCTGGACAGCCAAGAGACCCAGTACTTC. Protein sequence: CASSLDSQETQYF. The chain carries TRBV19 and TRBJ2-5; weak D call: TRBD1 (6 bases). The CDR3 runs 13 residues. Between the trimmed V and J ends, which lost 6 bases and 1 base, there was a span of 9 bases. Germline CDR1 is LNHDA and CDR2 is SQIVND (reference sequence).

The chain joins TRBV30 to TRBJ1-2; unclear D gene. Germline values: CDR1 GTSNPN, CDR2 SVGIG (reference sequence). The CDR3 spans 12 residues. The germline V and J ends were trimmed by 1 base and 7 bases, with 10 bases remaining between them. The CDR3 DNA is TGTGCCTGGAGTGGATCCAGGATTGGCTACACCTTC. It is translated as CAWSGSRIGYTF.

V gene TRBV7-3 combines with J gene TRBJ1-2; no reliable D call. Trimming stripped 3 bases from V and 4 bases from J, with 15 bases between. This CDR3 is built from 15 residues. Germline V gene data show CDR1 as SGHTA and CDR2 as FQGTGA. CDR3 sequence: CASSLTGEAPYGYTF. CDR3 in DNA: TGTGCCAGCAGCTTGACTGGTGAGGCGCCCTATGGCTACACCTTC.

This rearrangement joins TRBV2 to TRBJ2-3; tentatively, D is TRBD2 (5 bases). Trimming pared 2 bases from V and 6 bases from J, leaving 6 bases between. The CDR3 has 12 residues. In germline, CDR1 is SNHLY, CDR2 FYNNEI. For the CDR3, the DNA is TGTGCCAGCAGTGAAAGAGGGGATACGCAGTATTTT. Translating gives CASSERGDTQYF.

The chain joins TRBV28 to TRBJ1-2; possibly TRBD1 for D (6 bases). V was shortened by 6 bases and J by 5 bases, with 16 bases between the two germline ends. The germline V gene encodes CDR1 MDHEN and CDR2 SYDVKM. The CDR3 contains 14 residues. The CDR3 loop is CASSLPGQFYGYTF. Written as DNA, the CDR3 is TGTGCCAGCAGCCTCCCTGGACAGTTTTATGGCTACACCTTC.

V gene TRBV11-2 combines with J gene TRBJ2-1, with D maybe TRBD2 (6 bases). The CDR3 has 17 residues. The germline CDR1 and CDR2 sequences are SGHAT and FQNNGV. The V gene lost 4 bases and the J gene lost 4 bases, with 20 bases spanning the gap. The CDR3 loop reads CASSSIKRASIYNEQFF. CDR3 nucleotides: TGTGCCAGCAGCTCGATTAAGCGGGCGTCCATATACAATGAGCAGTTCTTC.

This chain uses TRBV19 with TRBJ2-2; a weak D match, TRBD1 (6 bases). The CDR3 totals 13 residues. The germline CDR1 and CDR2 sequences are LNHDA and SQIVND (reference sequence). The V end lost 2 bases, the J end lost 5 bases, and 6 bases lay between the germline ends. The CDR3 here is CASSIQGTGELFF. The CDR3 DNA reads TGTGCCAGTAGTATACAGGGGACCGGGGAGCTGTTTTTT.

The V gene is TRBV5-6, the J gene TRBJ2-7, with 8 bases lining up with TRBD1. The junction had 2 bases not matched to a gene; V was cut back by 4 bases and J by 2 bases. The CDR3 totals 13 residues. CDR1 SGHDT and CDR2 YYEEEE come from the germline V gene. The CDR3 DNA reads TGTGCCAGCAGCCCGGACAGGGCCTACGAGCAGTACTTC. Translating gives CASSPDRAYEQYF.

The J gene is TRBJ2-7, the V gene TRBV19, with a weak D call TRBD2 (7 bases). The ends were cut back, 3 bases at V and 2 bases at J, with 11 bases in the middle. Germline CDR1 LNHDA, CDR2 SQIVND (reference sequence). The CDR3 runs 14 residues. The CDR3 DNA reads as TGTGCCAGTAGTATTTCCGGGGGGCCCTACGAGCAGTACTTC. This sequence encodes CASSISGGPYEQYF.

This clone is a singleton in its sample. V and J are TRBV7-9 and TRBJ1-6; 8 bases align to TRBD1. After removal of 0 bases from V and 11 bases from J, the junction contained 0 bases not matched to a gene. The CDR3 spans 13 residues. Germline V CDR1 and CDR2: SEHNR, FQNEAQ (reference sequence). The CDR3 bases are TGTGCCAGCAGCTTAGCACAGGGGGCACCCCTCCACTTT. This gives the protein CASSLAQGAPLHF. The whole variable domain, filled in from reference TRBV7-9 and TRBJ1-6, reads DTGVSQNPRHKITKRGQNVTFRCDPISEHNRLYWYRQTLGQGPEFLTYFQNEAQLEKSRLLSDRFSAERPKGSFSTLEIQRTEQGDSAMYLCASSLAQGAPLHFGNGTRLTVT.

The chain uses TRBV6-2 or TRBV6-3 and TRBJ2-3; D perhaps matches TRBD2 (6 bases). Trimming took off 0 bases at V and 8 bases at J, with 12 bases between the two ends. Germline CDR1 reads MNHEY; CDR2 reads SVGEGT. The CDR3 covers 14 residues. The DNA of the CDR3 is TGTGCCAGCAGTTACTCCGGGTCAGCGGGTACGCAGTATTTT. The encoded protein is CASSYSGSAGTQYF.

This sequence joins TRBV2 and TRBJ1-1; D possibly corresponds to TRBD1 (6 bases). The CDR3 has 16 amino acids. Trimming shortened V by 1 base and J by 8 bases, and 20 bases separated the two germline ends. Germline values: CDR1 SNHLY, CDR2 FYNNEI. As DNA, the CDR3 is TGTGCCAGCAGTGAAGGGTACGTTTCGGACAGATTGGAAGCTTTCTTT. Its translation is CASSEGYVSDRLEAFF. Full variable domain (outside the CDR3, taken from reference TRBV2 and TRBJ1-1): EPEVTQTPSHQVTQMGQEVILRCVPISNHLYFYWYRQILGQKVEFLVSFYNNEISEKSEIFDDQFSVERPDGSNFTLKIRSTKLEDSAMYFCASSEGYVSDRLEAFFGQGTRLTVV.

The J gene is TRBJ1-3, the V gene TRBV28, with 7 bases that match TRBD1. Germline lookup yields CDR1 MDHEN and CDR2 SYDVKM. Unmatched junction bases numbered 9, after V lost 2 bases and J lost 5 bases. This CDR3 is 16 amino acids long. The CDR3 coding sequence is TGTGCCAGCAGTTTAATATTCCAGGGGGGAAGAAACACCATATATTTT. Translating it yields CASSLIFQGGRNTIYF.

The genes are TRBV5-4 and TRBJ2-3, with a possible D match to TRBD1 (5 bases). V was trimmed by 2 bases and J by 6 bases, leaving 10 bases between them. This CDR3 is built from 13 residues. From germline, CDR1 is SGHNT and CDR2 YYREEE (reference sequence). The CDR3 coding sequence is TGTGCCAGCAGCTTTGGACATACTGATACGCAGTATTTT. Amino acid sequence: CASSFGHTDTQYF.